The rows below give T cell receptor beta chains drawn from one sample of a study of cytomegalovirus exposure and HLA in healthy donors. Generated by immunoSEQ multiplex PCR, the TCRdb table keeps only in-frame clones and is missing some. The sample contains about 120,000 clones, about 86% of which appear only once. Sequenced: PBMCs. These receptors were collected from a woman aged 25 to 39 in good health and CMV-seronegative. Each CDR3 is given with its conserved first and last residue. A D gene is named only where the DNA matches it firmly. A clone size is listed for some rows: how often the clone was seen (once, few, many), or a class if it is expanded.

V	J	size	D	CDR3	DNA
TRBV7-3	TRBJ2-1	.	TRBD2	CASSSGTSVFF	TGTGCCAGCAGCTCCGGGACTAGCGTATTCTTC
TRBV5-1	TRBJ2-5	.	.	CVSSFGDGETQYF	TGCGTCAGCAGCTTCGGGGATGGAGAGACCCAGTACTTC
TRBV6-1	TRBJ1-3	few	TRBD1	CASSYGTGGGNTIYF	TGTGCCAGCAGCTACGGGACAGGCGGAGGAAACACCATATATTTT
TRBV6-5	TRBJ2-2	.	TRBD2	CASRDWTSPGELFF	TGTGCCAGCAGAGATTGGACTAGCCCCGGGGAGCTGTTTTTT
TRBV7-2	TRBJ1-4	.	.	CASSLKGDFGGDEKLFF	TGTGCCAGCAGCTTAAAGGGGGATTTTGGGGGCGATGAAAAACTGTTTTTT
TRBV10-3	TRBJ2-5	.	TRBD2	CAISAPSGGGQETQYF	TGTGCCATCAGTGCGCCTAGCGGGGGGGGGCAAGAGACCCAGTACTTC
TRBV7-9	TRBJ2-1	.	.	CASSPPLINEQFF	TGTGCCAGCAGCCCTCCCCTAATAAATGAGCAGTTCTTC
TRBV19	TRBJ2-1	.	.	CASSISSYNEQFF	TGTGCCAGTAGTATCTCCTCCTACAATGAGCAGTTCTTC
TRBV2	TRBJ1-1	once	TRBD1	CANYRGLEILTFEAFF	TGTGCCAACTACAGGGGGCTGGAAATATTAACGTTCGAAGCTTTCTTT
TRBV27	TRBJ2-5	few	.	CASFGAGIRGETQYF	TGTGCCAGCTTCGGTGCCGGGATACGGGGGGAGACCCAGTACTTC
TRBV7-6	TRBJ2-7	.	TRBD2	CASSLQAGGLHEQYF	TGTGCCAGCAGCTTACAGGCGGGAGGTCTCCACGAGCAGTACTTC
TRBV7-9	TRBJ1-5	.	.	CASSLWGGVGNQPQHF	TGTGCCAGCAGCTTGTGGGGGGGCGTTGGAAATCAGCCCCAGCATTTT
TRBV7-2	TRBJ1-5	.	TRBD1	CASSRDRGRQPQHF	TGTGCCAGCAGCCGTGACAGGGGGCGTCAGCCCCAGCATTTT
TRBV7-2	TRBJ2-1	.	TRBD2	CASSLIGGDNEQFF	TGTGCCAGCAGCTTAATCGGGGGGGACAATGAGCAGTTCTTC
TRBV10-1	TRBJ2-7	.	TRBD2	CATSSGTSGDSYEQYF	TGCGCCACCTCCTCCGGGACTAGCGGGGACTCCTACGAGCAGTACTTC
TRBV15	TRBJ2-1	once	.	CATRGDGGHNEQFF	TGTGCCACCAGGGGGGATGGGGGCCACAATGAGCAGTTCTTC
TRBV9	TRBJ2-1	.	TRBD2	CASSVAAGDPYNEQFF	TGTGCCAGCAGCGTAGCGGCGGGGGACCCCTACAATGAGCAGTTCTTC
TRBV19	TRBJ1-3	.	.	CASSIAGTYSGNTIYF	TGTGCCAGTAGTATCGCGGGGACCTACTCTGGAAACACCATATATTTT
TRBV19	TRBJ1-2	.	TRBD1	CASTTRRGQEYYGYTF	TGTGCCAGTACCACCCGGAGGGGACAGGAGTACTATGGCTACACCTTC
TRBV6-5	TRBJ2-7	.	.	CASSYKREQYF	TGTGCCAGCAGTTATAAACGGGAGCAGTACTTC
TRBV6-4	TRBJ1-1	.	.	CASNFLPQWGENTEAFF	TGTGCCAGCAACTTCCTCCCCCAATGGGGAGAGAACACTGAAGCTTTCTTT
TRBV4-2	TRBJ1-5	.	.	CASSQGEFGEPQHF	TGTGCCAGCAGCCAAGGGGAGTTCGGGGAGCCCCAGCATTTT
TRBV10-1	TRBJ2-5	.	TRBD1	CASSRTGQKQETQYF	TGCGCCAGCAGCCGAACGGGACAGAAACAAGAGACCCAGTACTTC
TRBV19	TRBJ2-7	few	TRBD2	CASSMRAGLYEQYF	TGTGCCAGTAGTATGCGAGCGGGACTCTACGAGCAGTACTTC
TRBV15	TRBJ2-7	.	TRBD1	CATSRGDRDYEQYF	TGTGCCACCAGCAGAGGGGACAGGGACTACGAGCAGTACTTC
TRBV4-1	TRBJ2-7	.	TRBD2	CASSQVLAGGLGSYEQYF	TGCGCCAGCAGCCAAGTCCTAGCGGGAGGGCTAGGCTCCTACGAGCAGTACTTC
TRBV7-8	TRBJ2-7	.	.	CASSPGQGPSYEQYF	TGTGCCAGCAGCCCCGGGCAGGGGCCCTCCTACGAGCAGTACTTC
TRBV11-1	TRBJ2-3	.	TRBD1	CASSAGTGLNTDTQYF	TGTGCCAGCAGCGCGGGGACAGGGCTTAACACAGATACGCAGTATTTT
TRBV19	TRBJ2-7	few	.	CASKALAGDYEQYF	TGTGCCAGTAAGGCCCTTGCAGGGGACTACGAGCAGTACTTC
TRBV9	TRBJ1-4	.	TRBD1	CASSVAQGADNEKLFF	TGTGCCAGCAGCGTAGCTCAGGGGGCGGATAATGAAAAACTGTTTTTT
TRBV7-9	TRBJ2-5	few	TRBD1	CAVKQGARETQYF	TGTGCGGTTAAACAGGGGGCGAGGGAGACCCAGTACTTC